Listed here are 29 T cell receptor beta chains from one sample, sequenced in a study of T cell clonality in common variable immunodeficiency. Some clones are missing from TCRdb's copy, which holds only in-frame ones; the method was immunoSEQ multiplex PCR. This sample carries around 52,000 clones, none of them present only once. The specimen sequenced was peripheral blood mononuclear cells. The receptors originated from a person between 18 and 75 years old in good health.

Ten or more counts support this clone. Read data end 3 residues before the CDR3 end; the end is taken from the germline J gene. The chain combines TRBV20-1 with TRBJ2-7; D ambiguous. Germline values: CDR1 DFQATT, CDR2 SNEGSKA (reference sequence). CDR3 length equals 11 residues. V dropped 3 bases and J dropped 1 base, with 4 bases sitting between them. The CDR3 bases that were read are TGCAGTGCTAGGAGGTCCTACGAG. Translating gives CSARRSYE. The full CDR3 protein is CSARRSYEQYF.

This clone was recorded at least ten times. The CDR3 end falls 3 residues outside the read, so it is completed with the germline J gene. The genes are TRBV7-6 and TRBJ1-2, with D perhaps matching TRBD1 (5 bases). Germline V gene data show CDR1 as SGHVS and CDR2 as FNYEAQ. The CDR3 loop spans 12 amino acids. The CDR3 bases that were read are TGTGCCAGCACCCAGCCGGGGGAAGGC. This codes for CASTQPGEG. The CDR3 as a whole reads CASTQPGEGYTF.

At least ten counts were recorded for this clone. The read stops 3 residues short of the end of the CDR3; the missing end is completed from the germline J gene. This chain connects TRBV2 to TRBJ2-1; TRBD2 aligns across 8 bases. The germline V gene encodes CDR1 SNHLY and CDR2 FYNNEI. With 7 bases clipped from V and 4 bases from J, the junction kept 3 bases outside the gene matches. The CDR3 consists of 13 residues. CDR3 sequence: CASKTSVYNEQFF. The sequenced part of the CDR3 DNA is TGTGCCAGCAAGACTAGCGTTTACAATGAG.

Many counts were recorded for this clone. The read stops 3 residues short of the end of the CDR3; the missing end is completed from the germline J gene. The V gene is TRBV6-2 or TRBV6-3, the J gene TRBJ2-6; D may be TRBD1 or TRBD2 (6 bases each). The CDR3 extends over 16 amino acids. Germline lookup yields CDR1 MNHEY and CDR2 SVGEGT. With 5 bases removed from V and 0 bases from J, the gap between germline ends came to 11 bases. CDR3 DNA, as far as it was read: TGTGCCAGCAGTCCCAGGGGAGGCTCTGGGGCCAACGTC. The encoded protein is CASSPRGGSGANV. In full, the CDR3 reads CASSPRGGSGANVLTF.

Many counts were recorded for this clone. The read finishes 3 residues shy of the CDR3 end, and the germline J gene is used to complete it. This sequence joins TRBV20-1 and TRBJ2-6, with a possible D match to TRBD2 (5 bases). Germline V lookup: CDR1 DFQATT, CDR2 SNEGSKA (reference sequence). V was clipped by 6 bases and J by 3 bases, with 12 bases between them. The CDR3 length is 14 residues. CDR3 sequence reads: CSAQLAGGANVLTF. The covered CDR3 bases are TGCAGTGCACAGCTTGCGGGTGGGGCCAACGTC.

Many counts were recorded for this clone. The read finishes 3 residues shy of the CDR3 end, and the germline J gene is used to complete it. V is TRBV20-1 and J is TRBJ2-3; D perhaps matches TRBD2 (5 bases). This CDR3 is 15 amino acids long. In germline, CDR1 is DFQATT, CDR2 SNEGSKA (reference sequence). CDR3 sequence: CSPLNQRKITDTQYF. CDR3 bases read: TGCAGCCCTCTAAACCAGCGGAAAATCACAGATACG.

This clone appeared many times. The observed sequence ends 3 residues before the CDR3 terminus, with the missing tail filled in from the germline J gene. This rearrangement joins TRBV30 to TRBJ1-3; D possibly corresponds to TRBD1 (6 bases). Between the trimmed V and J ends, which lost 5 bases and 2 bases, there was a span of 19 bases. CDR1 is GTSNPN and CDR2 is SVGIG in the germline V gene (reference sequence). This CDR3 is built from 16 residues. CDR3 DNA, as far as it was read: TGTGCCTGGCAGAGACTCCAGGGGATCACTGGAAACACC. Translating gives CAWQRLQGITGNT. The full CDR3 protein is CAWQRLQGITGNTIYF.

A word on this clone: The read finishes 3 residues shy of the CDR3 end, and the germline J gene is used to complete it. The chain combines TRBV11-2 with TRBJ1-1; tentative D call: TRBD1 (6 bases). The CDR3 totals 14 residues. The germline CDR1 and CDR2 sequences are SGHAT and FQNNGV. Trimming stripped 7 bases from V and 1 base from J, with 13 bases between. Incomplete CDR3 DNA: TGTGCCAGCACTCCCACAGGGACGAACACTGAA. Translation: CASTPTGTNTE. The full CDR3 is CASTPTGTNTEAFF.

This clone was counted ten times or more. The DNA ends 3 residues before the CDR3 does, and the rest of the CDR3 is filled in from the germline J gene. The chain employs TRBV18 and TRBJ1-1, with a possible D match to TRBD1 (5 bases). This CDR3 spans 14 amino acids. The V end was cut by 2 bases, the J end by 4 bases, with 11 bases between. Looked up from germline, CDR1 is KGHSH and CDR2 is LQKENI. The CDR3 is CASSPGGAGTEAFF. The CDR3 bases that were read are TGTGCCAGCTCACCAGGCGGGGCGGGCACTGAA.

This clone was counted at least ten times. The CDR3 is cut off 3 residues early in the read; its end comes from the germline J gene. This chain links TRBV7-2 with TRBJ2-2; TRBD2 agrees at 8 bases. CDR1 is SGHTA, CDR2 FQGNSA, per germline. This CDR3 is 15 amino acids long. J was trimmed by 0 bases and V by 6 bases; bases with no gene match: 3. The CDR3 loop is CASSKAGANTGELFF. The CDR3 DNA, read in part, is TGTGCCAGCAGTAAAGCGGGAGCGAACACCGGGGAG.

In its sample, this clone was seen many times. The observed sequence ends 3 residues before the CDR3 terminus, with the missing tail filled in from the germline J gene. J is TRBJ2-4 and V is TRBV2; possible D gene TRBD1, 6 bases. CDR1 and CDR2 from the germline V gene are SNHLY and FYNNEI. Trimming cost V 3 bases and J 2 bases, with 8 bases left between them. There are 14 residues in the CDR3. The part of the CDR3 DNA that was read is TGTGCCAGCAGTGAGCAGGGGCCCAAAAACATT. Amino acids: CASSEQGPKNI. The entire CDR3 reads CASSEQGPKNIQYF. Filled out from reference TRBV2 and TRBJ2-4, the complete variable domain reads EPEVTQTPSHQVTQMGQEVILRCVPISNHLYFYWYRQILGQKVEFLVSFYNNEISEKSEIFDDQFSVERPDGSNFTLKIRSTKLEDSAMYFCASSEQGPKNIQYFGAGTRLSVL.

This clone was counted at least ten times. Read coverage stops 3 residues before the CDR3 terminus; the germline J gene supplies the remainder. The chain joins TRBV5-1 to TRBJ2-3, with 8 bases aligning to TRBD2. The germline CDR1 and CDR2 sequences are SGHRS and YFSETQ. This CDR3 spans 15 amino acids. V shed 2 bases, J shed 4 bases, and the junction held 6 bases outside the gene matches. The part of the CDR3 DNA that was read is TGCGCCAGCAGCTTCGGAGCGGGAGAGCCAGATACG. Its translation is CASSFGAGEPDT. The full CDR3 sequence reads CASSFGAGEPDTQYF.

This clone was seen ten or more times. Read coverage stops 3 residues before the CDR3 terminus; the germline J gene supplies the remainder. The V and J genes are TRBV18 and TRBJ1-5; 7 bases are a match to TRBD1. The CDR3 has 13 residues. Unmatched junction bases numbered 1, after V lost 3 bases and J lost 5 bases. Germline V gene data show CDR1 as KGHSH and CDR2 as LQKENI. The CDR3 sequence is CASSPQGDQPQHF. Incomplete CDR3 DNA: TGTGCCAGCTCACCGCAGGGGGATCAGCCC.

Note on this clone: The read finishes 3 residues shy of the CDR3 end, and the germline J gene is used to complete it. V is TRBV7-6 and J is TRBJ2-2, with TRBD2 matching 10 bases. The CDR3 extends over 15 amino acids. With 4 bases clipped from V and 4 bases from J, the junction kept 3 bases outside the gene matches. CDR1 is SGHVS and CDR2 is FNYEAQ in the germline V gene. CDR3 sequence: CASSWTSGSTGELFF. The CDR3 DNA, read in part, is TGTGCCAGCAGCTGGACTAGCGGTAGCACCGGGGAG.

This clone was picked up many times. The CDR3 end falls 3 residues outside the read, so it is completed with the germline J gene. This chain links TRBV19 with TRBJ1-5, with 7 bases that match TRBD1. The CDR3 loop spans 14 amino acids. Germline CDR1 LNHDA, CDR2 SQIVND (reference sequence). V trimming: 6 bases; J trimming: 2 bases; junction bases outside the gene matches: 4. The sequenced CDR3 bases are TGTGCCAGTAGCACCGACAGGGGCAATCAGCCC. This translates into CASSTDRGNQP. The full CDR3 sequence reads CASSTDRGNQPQHF.

The table lists this clone with many counts. The sequenced fragment ends 3 residues before the CDR3 boundary, so the rest is inferred from the germline J gene. The genes are TRBV18 and TRBJ2-7; weak D call: TRBD2 (6 bases). The CDR3 totals 13 residues. From germline, CDR1 is KGHSH and CDR2 LQKENI. V lost 1 base and J 6 bases, leaving 10 bases between the germline ends. The CDR3 DNA, read in part, is TGTGCCAGCTCACCACAGGGACTCTCCGAG. Protein sequence: CASSPQGLSE. The complete CDR3 sequence is CASSPQGLSEQYF. Using reference TRBV18 and TRBJ2-7 for the parts outside the CDR3, the full variable domain is NAGVMQNPRHLVRRRGQEARLRCSPMKGHSHVYWYRQLPEEGLKFMVYLQKENIIDESGMPKERFSAEFPKEGPSILRIQQVVRGDSAAYFCASSPQGLSEQYFGPGTRLTVT.

Ten or more counts support this clone. The read terminates 3 residues ahead of where the CDR3 ends, so the germline J gene completes it. The chain has TRBV20-1 and TRBJ2-7, with D tentatively TRBD2 (5 bases). CDR1 DFQATT and CDR2 SNEGSKA come from the germline V gene (reference sequence). The ends were cut back, 5 bases at V and 4 bases at J, with 18 bases in the middle. This CDR3 is 14 amino acids long. The CDR3 DNA, read in part, is TGCAGTGCTGTACCCCCTCGTAGCGAATACGAG. It specifies CSAVPPRSEYE. The complete CDR3 sequence is CSAVPPRSEYEQYF.

This clone was seen repeatedly, ten times or more. The observed sequence ends 3 residues before the CDR3 terminus, with the missing tail filled in from the germline J gene. The gene calls are TRBV18 and TRBJ1-2; D unclear. Germline V gene data show CDR1 as KGHSH and CDR2 as LQKENI. This CDR3 region has 13 residues. Trimming pared 2 bases from V and 5 bases from J, leaving 9 bases between. The DNA read from the CDR3 is TGTGCCAGCTCACCATCAACGGGGTATGGC. Protein product: CASSPSTGYG. The complete CDR3 sequence is CASSPSTGYGYTF.

This clone was seen at least ten times. Coverage ceases 3 residues before the CDR3 finishes, and the germline J gene fills in the end. This chain connects TRBV20-1 to TRBJ2-7, with 7 bases fitting TRBD2. The CDR3 runs 15 residues. The V and J ends lost 6 bases and 3 bases, in that order; junction bases with no gene match: 14. Germline V gene lookup returns CDR1 DFQATT and CDR2 SNEGSKA (reference sequence). The CDR3 bases that were read are TGCAGTGCGGTGGATGGCGGGAGAAGAAGCTACGAG. Translated: CSAVDGGRRSYE. The complete CDR3 protein is CSAVDGGRRSYEQYF.

This clone appeared many times. The CDR3 is cut off 3 residues early in the read; its end comes from the germline J gene. The chain joins TRBV5-1 to TRBJ1-1, with D unresolved. Trimming left V 0 bases short and J 5 bases short, with 17 bases between. From germline, CDR1 is SGHRS and CDR2 YFSETQ. The CDR3 has 16 amino acids. The sequenced part of the CDR3 DNA is TGCGCCAGCAGCTTGGATCCAACTGGAGCGGCGACTGAA. It is translated as CASSLDPTGAATE. The full CDR3 sequence reads CASSLDPTGAATEAFF.

This clone was observed many times. The read gets to within 3 residues of the CDR3 end, and the germline J gene fills in the rest. The gene calls are TRBV14 and TRBJ1-2; 9 bases match TRBD1. Trimming at V came to 1 base and at J to 7 bases, leaving 4 bases not matched to a gene. Germline V gene lookup returns CDR1 SGHDN and CDR2 FVKESK. This CDR3 has 14 residues. The sequenced part of the CDR3 DNA is TGTGCCAGCAGCCAAGCGGGACAGGGTATTGGC. Translated, it gives CASSQAGQGIG. The whole CDR3 sequence is CASSQAGQGIGYTF.

This clone was seen ten or more times. The missing CDR3 end, 3 residues past where the read stops, is filled in from the germline J gene. The chain carries TRBV28 and TRBJ2-4; 10 bases map to TRBD2. V shed 3 bases and J 4 bases; nucleotides not matched to a gene: 6. CDR3 length equals 16 residues. Germline-derived CDR1 and CDR2 are MDHEN and SYDVKM. CDR3 sequence: CASSFSGRSVKNIQYF. The covered CDR3 bases are TGTGCCAGCAGTTTTAGCGGGAGGTCTGTTAAAAACATT.

This clone was recorded many times. The junction does not match germline at one end; this may be a read error. Coverage ceases 3 residues before the CDR3 finishes, and the germline J gene fills in the end. The chain couples TRBV4-2 to TRBJ2-7; D may match TRBD1 or TRBD2 (5 bases each). CDR3 length: 18 amino acids. Germline V gene lookup returns CDR1 LGHNA and CDR2 YNFKEQ. The CDR3 loop reads CASSQEAGRAGSAYEQYF. Incomplete CDR3 DNA: TGCGCCAGCAGCCAAGAAGCCGGCCGGGCAGGGAGCGCCTACGAG.

This clone was found many times. Read coverage stops 3 residues before the CDR3 terminus; the germline J gene supplies the remainder. The V call is TRBV20-1, the J call TRBJ2-1; 7 positions match TRBD2. Germline V gives CDR1 DFQATT, CDR2 SNEGSKA (reference sequence). CDR3 length: 14 amino acids. V was pared by 2 bases and J by 5 bases, with 6 bases of the junction left unmatched. This chain's CDR3 is CSARRLAEDNEQFF. The covered CDR3 bases are TGCAGTGCTAGACGGCTAGCGGAGGACAATGAG.

The table lists this clone with many counts. The read comes to an end 3 residues before the CDR3 does, leaving the germline J gene to fill in the end. This rearrangement joins TRBV5-1 to TRBJ2-7; D is perhaps TRBD1 (5 bases). Germline V gives CDR1 SGHRS, CDR2 YFSETQ. The CDR3 is 12 residues long. The ends were cut back, 3 bases at V and 3 bases at J, with 7 bases in the middle. CDR3 DNA (partial): TGCGCCAGCAGCTGGCAGGGCTACGAG. Residues: CASSWQGYE. The whole CDR3 sequence reads CASSWQGYEQYF.

This clone was seen many times. From the germline J gene comes the end of the CDR3, since the read stops 3 residues before it. The V call is TRBV2, the J call TRBJ2-2, with 8 bases aligning to TRBD1. J lost 1 base, V lost 5 bases, and 6 bases had no gene match. This CDR3 region has 16 residues. CDR1 SNHLY and CDR2 FYNNEI come from the germline V gene. CDR3 amino acids: CASSNDRGENTGELFF. The CDR3 DNA, read in part, is TGTGCCAGCAGTAACGACAGGGGCGAGAACACCGGGGAG.

Many counts were recorded for this clone. With the read ending 3 residues before the CDR3 end, the germline J gene is used to fill in that end. The gene calls are TRBV19 and TRBJ1-1; possibly TRBD1 for D (6 bases). The CDR3 runs 13 residues. Per germline, CDR1 LNHDA and CDR2 SQIVND (reference sequence). V lost 8 bases to trimming and J lost 0 bases, with 10 bases between them. The CDR3 loop reads CASVGQMNTEAFF. Partial CDR3 DNA: TGTGCCAGTGTCGGACAGATGAACACTGAA.

In this sample, this clone turned up many times. The read falls 3 residues short of the CDR3 end, and the missing part is taken from the germline J gene. The V and J genes are TRBV9 and TRBJ1-4; TRBD1 agrees at 7 bases. The V segment lost 2 bases and the J segment 7 bases; nucleotides outside the gene matches: 5. This CDR3 is built from 14 residues. Germline-derived CDR1 and CDR2 are SGDLS and YYNGEE. CDR3 residues: CASSVQGVGEKLFF. Partial CDR3 DNA: TGTGCCAGCAGCGTCCAGGGGGTCGGTGAAAAA.

Remarks on this clone: The read is 3 residues too short to cover the CDR3 end, so that end is filled in from the germline J gene. This chain joins TRBV18 and TRBJ2-1; possible D gene TRBD1, 5 bases. The CDR3 runs to 18 residues. Germline V lookup: CDR1 KGHSH, CDR2 LQKENI. Between the trimmed V and J ends, which lost 1 base and 0 bases, there was a span of 16 bases. The CDR3 reads CASSPLTPDSSSYNEQFF. CDR3 DNA, as far as it was read: TGTGCCAGCTCACCACTCACCCCTGACAGTAGCTCCTACAATGAG.